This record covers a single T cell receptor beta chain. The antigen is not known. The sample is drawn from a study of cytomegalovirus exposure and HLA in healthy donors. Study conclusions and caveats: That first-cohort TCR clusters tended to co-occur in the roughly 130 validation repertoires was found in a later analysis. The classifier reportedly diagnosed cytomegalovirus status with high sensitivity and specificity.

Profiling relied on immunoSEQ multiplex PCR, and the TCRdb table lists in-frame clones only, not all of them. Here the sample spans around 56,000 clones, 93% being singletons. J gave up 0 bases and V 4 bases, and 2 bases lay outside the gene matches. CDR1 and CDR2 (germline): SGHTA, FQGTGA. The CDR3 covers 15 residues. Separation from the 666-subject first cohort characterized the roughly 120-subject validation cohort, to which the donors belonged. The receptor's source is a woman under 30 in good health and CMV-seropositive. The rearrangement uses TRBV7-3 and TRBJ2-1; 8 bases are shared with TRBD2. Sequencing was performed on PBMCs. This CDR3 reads CASSYTSGSYNEQFF. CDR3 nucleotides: TGTGCCAGCAGCTACACTAGCGGCTCCTACAATGAGCAGTTCTTC.